Shown below are 16 T cell receptor beta chains from a single sample sequenced in a study of Tregs in tolerant kidney transplant recipients. The assay was immunoSEQ multiplex PCR, and TCRdb's table has in-frame clones only and misses some. The sample has under 300,000 clones, about four fifths seen once; the top ten hold around 0.6%. The sequenced material came from CD4+ T cells from blood. The source is a human donor in good health.

This chain links TRBV6-6 with TRBJ2-1; 7 bases map to TRBD2. Trimming removed 7 bases from V and 3 bases from J; junction bases left unmatched: 12. Germline V gene lookup returns CDR1 MNHNY and CDR2 SVGAGI (reference sequence). The CDR3 totals 16 residues. The CDR3 reads CASTRQGSGNYNEQFF. The CDR3 DNA follows: TGTGCCAGCACCCGCCAAGGAAGCGGGAACTACAATGAGCAGTTCTTC.

The chain recombines TRBV7-8 with TRBJ1-1, with 10 bases fitting TRBD1. V lost 4 bases, J lost 0 bases, and 8 bases stayed unmatched. Germline CDR1 is SGHVS and CDR2 is FQNEAQ. CDR3 size: 17 residues. The CDR3 coding sequence is TGTGCCAGCAGCTCGAGGACAGGGGGACCCATGAACACTGAAGCTTTCTTT. Residues: CASSSRTGGPMNTEAFF.

About this clone: The germline gene is not matched at one end of the junction; a read error may be the cause. The J gene is TRBJ2-7, the V gene TRBV7-2; TRBD2 matches at 8 bases. CDR3 length equals 16 residues. Per the germline V gene, CDR1 is SGHTA and CDR2 is FQGNSA. In DNA form, the CDR3 reads TGTGCCAGCAGCGTAGCATCTAGCGGGCGGGCGTACGAGCAGTACTTC. It is translated as CASSVASSGRAYEQYF. Looking up the rest from reference TRBV7-2 and TRBJ2-7 gives the full variable domain: GAGVSQSPSNKVTEKGKDVELRCDPISGHTALYWYRQSLGQGLEFLIYFQGNSAPDKSGLPSDRFSAERTGGSVSTLTIQRTQQEDSAVYLCASSVASSGRAYEQYFGPGTRLTVT.

The genes are TRBV18 and TRBJ1-2; D is undetermined. Germline CDR1 reads KGHSH; CDR2 reads LQKENI. The V gene lost 3 bases and the J gene lost 6 bases, with 20 bases spanning the gap. This CDR3 contains 16 residues. In DNA form, the CDR3 reads TGTGCCAGCTCACCCCAACCCAAAATTGAACTAAATGGCTACACCTTC. Protein product: CASSPQPKIELNGYTF.

This rearrangement joins TRBV6-6 to TRBJ2-3; no firm D call. Looked up from germline, CDR1 is MNHNY and CDR2 is SVGAGI (reference sequence). This CDR3 spans 13 amino acids. Trimming left V 5 bases short and J 0 bases short, with 6 bases between. The CDR3 coding sequence is TGTGCCAGCAGTCGCCCTAGCACAGATACGCAGTATTTT. Residues: CASSRPSTDTQYF.

The chain joins TRBV6-4 to TRBJ1-1, with D unresolved. This CDR3 has 13 residues. V lost 0 bases to trimming and J lost 12 bases, with 14 bases between them. Germline values: CDR1 MRHNA, CDR2 SNTAGT. As DNA, the CDR3 is TGTGCCAGCAGTGACTCGATGGGGATGAGAACTTTCTTT. Translating gives CASSDSMGMRTFF.

This clone was observed once. The rearrangement uses TRBV10-2 and TRBJ2-3, with D hard to call. Germline lookup yields CDR1 WSHSY and CDR2 SAAADI. The CDR3 contains 12 residues. Trimming pared 6 bases from V and 4 bases from J, leaving 8 bases between. The CDR3 spells CASRDPSDTQYF. The CDR3 nucleotides are TGCGCCAGCAGGGACCCCTCAGATACGCAGTATTTT.

This chain joins TRBV19 and TRBJ2-4, with D unclear. The CDR3 is 16 residues long. The V gene lost 1 base and the J gene lost 0 bases, with 10 bases spanning the gap. Germline V gene lookup returns CDR1 LNHDA and CDR2 SQIVND (reference sequence). CDR3 sequence: CASSIVGDSAKNIQYF. DNA of the CDR3: TGTGCCAGTAGTATAGTCGGTGACTCAGCCAAAAACATTCAGTACTTC. Together with reference TRBV19 and TRBJ2-4, the CDR3 gives the full variable domain: DGGITQSPKYLFRKEGQNVTLSCEQNLNHDAMYWYRQDPGQGLRLIYYSQIVNDFQKGDIAEGYSVSREKKESFPLTVTSAQKNPTAFYLCASSIVGDSAKNIQYFGAGTRLSVL.

This chain uses TRBV6-1 with TRBJ2-1, with 7 bases aligning to TRBD2. With V trimmed by 4 bases and J by 5 bases, 8 bases remained unmatched. The CDR3 spans 15 residues. CDR1 is MNHNS and CDR2 is SASEGT in the germline V gene. As DNA, the CDR3 is TGTGCCAGCAGTGTTAGCGGGCCCGGGCACAATGAGCAGTTCTTC. Translating gives CASSVSGPGHNEQFF.

The rearrangement joins TRBV4-2 to TRBJ2-3, with 11 bases matching TRBD2. V was clipped by 1 base and J by 3 bases; unmatched bases: 12. Looked up from germline, CDR1 is LGHNA and CDR2 is YNFKEQ. The CDR3 covers 19 residues. The CDR3 sequence: CASSQGYGTSGSETDTQYF. CDR3 nucleotides: TGTGCCAGCAGCCAAGGGTACGGTACTAGCGGGAGTGAAACAGATACGCAGTATTTT.

There are a few counts of this clone. The chain uses TRBV6-1 and TRBJ1-4, with D maybe TRBD1 (5 bases). The CDR3 consists of 16 residues. V was clipped by 1 base and J by 8 bases, with 17 bases between them. The germline gives CDR1 MNHNS, CDR2 SASEGT. In DNA, the CDR3 is TGTGCCAGCAGTGAAGGAAAGGGGACGACGGGGGAAAAACTGTTTTTT. Translation: CASSEGKGTTGEKLFF.

V usage is TRBV29-1 and J usage is TRBJ2-3, with TRBD2 matching over 7 bases. There are 14 residues in the CDR3. Germline-derived CDR1 and CDR2 are SQVTM and ANQGSEA. V shed 6 bases, J shed 1 base, and the junction held 7 bases outside the gene matches. This CDR3 is CSVSASGRTDTQYF. DNA of the CDR3: TGCAGCGTCTCGGCTAGCGGACGCACAGATACGCAGTATTTT.

The CDR3: CASSDPEYTLYTDTQYF. The CDR3, as DNA: TGTGCCAGCAGCGATCCCGAATATACACTATACACAGATACGCAGTATTTT. The chain couples TRBV9 to TRBJ2-3; D is uncertain. The CDR3 spans 17 residues. Trimming removed 3 bases at V and 2 bases at J, with 19 bases between. CDR1 is SGDLS, CDR2 YYNGEE, per germline.

V is TRBV4-2 and J is TRBJ1-3, with D hard to call. Germline-derived CDR1 and CDR2 are LGHNA and YNFKEQ. This CDR3 is 16 amino acids long. The ends were cut back, 4 bases at V and 0 bases at J, with 13 bases in the middle. This chain's CDR3 is CASSLPGSYSGNTIYF. CDR3 in DNA: TGTGCCAGCAGCCTCCCGGGCTCTTACTCTGGAAACACCATATATTTT.

V and J are TRBV7-9 and TRBJ1-4; D is uncertain. Trimming cost V 5 bases and J 7 bases, with 20 bases left between them. CDR1 and CDR2 (germline): SEHNR, FQNEAQ (reference sequence). The CDR3 contains 16 residues. The CDR3 DNA reads as TGTGCCAGCAGCGCGCGGGTTGCGGGTAGATCTGAAAAACTGTTTTTT. Its translation: CASSARVAGRSEKLFF.

This chain links TRBV7-9 with TRBJ1-2; 8 bases map to TRBD1. The germline gives CDR1 SEHNR, CDR2 FQNEAQ (reference sequence). Trimming cost V 4 bases and J 3 bases; bases outside gene matches: 7. This CDR3 has 15 amino acids. CDR3 DNA: TGTGCCAGCAGCTCCGGACAGGGCGGGGACTATGGCTACACCTTC. Translating gives CASSSGQGGDYGYTF.